Following are 3 T cell receptor beta chains from one sample sequenced in a study of T cell repertoires in cytomegalovirus infection. TCRdb redid the calling of the reads with MiXCR, one entry per CDR3 protein. The table lists hundreds of thousands of distinct CDR3 sequences, roughly 26% of them singletons, with under 8.5% in the top ten. Sequencing was done on a sample of CD8+ T cells from PBMCs. These receptors were obtained from a human donor in good health (CMV status not recorded). Some clones in this sample may be carry-over from other donors' samples.

This clonotype has at least ten counts. This rearrangement joins TRBV10-3 to TRBJ2-7, with D maybe TRBD2 (6 bases). CDR1 is ENHRY and CDR2 is SYGVKD in the germline V gene. V was clipped by 6 bases and J by 3 bases, with 9 bases between them. CDR3 length: 12 amino acids. CDR3 DNA: TGTGCCATCAGGGGGACTGACTACGAGCAGTACTTC. Translated, it gives CAIRGTDYEQYF.

This clonotype appeared once. The junction departs from the called germline gene at one end, perhaps through a read error. J is TRBJ2-7 and V is TRBV5-1; perhaps TRBD2 as D (5 bases). Germline loops: CDR1 SGHRS, CDR2 YFSETQ. The CDR3 sequence is 15 residues long. The CDR3 nucleotides are TGCGCCAACAGCTTGGAGGTAGGGCCTATCTACGAGCAGTACTTC. Translation gives CANSLEVGPIYEQYF.

The V call is TRBV28, the J call TRBJ2-7; D is tentatively TRBD1 or TRBD2 (5 bases each). This CDR3 has 13 amino acids. Deletions cut 5 bases from V and 4 bases from J, with 12 bases between. Germline lookup yields CDR1 MDHEN and CDR2 SYDVKM. The CDR3: CASSLIGAYEQYV. CDR3 nucleotides: TGTGCCAGCAGTCTCATCGGGGCATACGAGCAGTACGTC.